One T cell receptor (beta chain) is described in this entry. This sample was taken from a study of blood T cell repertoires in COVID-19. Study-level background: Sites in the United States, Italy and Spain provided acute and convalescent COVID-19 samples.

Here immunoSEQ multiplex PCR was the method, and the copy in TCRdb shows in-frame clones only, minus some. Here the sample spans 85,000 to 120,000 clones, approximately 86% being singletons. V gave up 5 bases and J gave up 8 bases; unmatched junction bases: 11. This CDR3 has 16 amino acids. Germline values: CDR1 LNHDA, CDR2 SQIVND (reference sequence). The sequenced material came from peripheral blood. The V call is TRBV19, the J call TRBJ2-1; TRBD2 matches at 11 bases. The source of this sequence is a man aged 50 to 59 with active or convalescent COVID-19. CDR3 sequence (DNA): TGTGCCAGTAGTCGACCTAGCGGGGGGTGGTTGTATGAGCAGTTCTTC. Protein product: CASSRPSGGWLYEQFF.